This entry features one T cell receptor (beta chain) sequence. Per germline, CDR1 SGHRS and CDR2 YFSETQ. J was trimmed by 1 base and V by 5 bases; bases with no gene match: 4. The CDR3 loop spans 14 amino acids. This sample is part of a study of OX40 agonist ivuxolimab in advanced cancers. Here immunoSEQ multiplex PCR was the method, and the copy in TCRdb shows in-frame clones only, minus some. The sample lists some 64,000 clones, roughly nine tenths seen once, with approximately 0.67% in the top ten. The chain employs TRBV5-1 and TRBJ2-7, with 9 bases identical to TRBD1. This TCR derives from an adult with an advanced solid tumor such as melanoma, head and neck, liver or kidney cancer. The input for sequencing was CD4+ or CD8+ T cells sorted from blood, taken in a trial of the OX40 agonist ivuxolimab. This CDR3 is CASRSGTGSYEQYF. The CDR3 DNA sequence: TGCGCCAGCAGGTCCGGGACAGGGTCCTACGAGCAGTACTTC.